Reported below is one T cell receptor (beta chain). Its antigen is undetermined. The source of the sample is a study of cytomegalovirus exposure and HLA in healthy donors. Regarding the study as a whole: Later on, an analysis tied 15,000 or so TCR beta sequences to HLA alleles at 0.05 false discovery rate. Earlier results showed most TCR beta V segments being productive about 87% or about 30% of the time. Reportedly, a later analysis found an Asian-associated ancestry cluster had fewer N-insertions than the roughly 700-donor mean.

The V gene's germline CDR1 is LGHNA and CDR2 YNFKEQ. This CDR3 is 15 amino acids long. V shed 0 bases, J shed 7 bases, and the junction held 5 bases outside the gene matches. In the PCR, 60 Vbeta and 13 Jbeta primers were used. The method was immunoSEQ multiplex PCR; TCRdb's version includes in-frame clones alone and lacks a portion of them. Of 150,000 or so clones in the sample, roughly 79% were seen once. Input material: PBMCs. This TCR came from a woman in her 50s in good health and CMV-seropositive. J is TRBJ2-7 and V is TRBV4-2; 11 nucleotides line up with TRBD2. The CDR3 DNA reads TGTGCCAGCAGCCAAGATAGGCGACTAGCGGGAGAGCAGTACTTC. It yields the protein CASSQDRRLAGEQYF.